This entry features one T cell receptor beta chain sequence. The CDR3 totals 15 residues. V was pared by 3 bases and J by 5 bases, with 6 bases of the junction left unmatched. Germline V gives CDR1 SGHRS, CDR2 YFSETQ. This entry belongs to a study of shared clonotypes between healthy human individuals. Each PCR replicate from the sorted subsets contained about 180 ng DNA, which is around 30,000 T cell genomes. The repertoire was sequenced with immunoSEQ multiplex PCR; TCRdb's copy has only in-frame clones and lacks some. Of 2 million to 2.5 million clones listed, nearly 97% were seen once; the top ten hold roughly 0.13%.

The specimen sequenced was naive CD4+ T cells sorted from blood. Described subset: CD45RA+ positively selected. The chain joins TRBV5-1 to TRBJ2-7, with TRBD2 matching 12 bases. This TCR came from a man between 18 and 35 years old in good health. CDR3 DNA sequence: TGCGCCAGCAGCTCGGTGACTAGCGGGAGCCACGAGCAGTACTTC. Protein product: CASSSVTSGSHEQYF.